This entry features one T cell receptor beta chain sequence. These data originate in a study of blood T cell repertoires in COVID-19. Data came from immunoSEQ multiplex PCR; TCRdb stores just in-frame clones and leaves some out. The sample shows roughly 160,000 clones, 60% to 85% of them seen only once. The CDR3 is 13 residues long. Germline CDR1 reads GTSNPN; CDR2 reads SVGIG (reference sequence). V was clipped by 4 bases and J by 7 bases, with 13 bases between them. The receptor's source is a woman aged 60-75 years with COVID-19, enrolled during active disease. The sample consisted of peripheral blood. The chain employs TRBV30 and TRBJ1-4, with a weak D call TRBD1 (6 bases). The CDR3 reads CAWKAGASEKLFF. The CDR3 DNA reads TGTGCCTGGAAGGCGGGGGCGTCTGAAAAACTGTTTTTT.